This T cell receptor beta chain stems from a study of beta chain features in type 1 diabetes. Expressed TCRB transcripts were sequenced because the entire RNA isolate underwent reverse transcription. Sequencing was performed with immunoSEQ multiplex PCR; in TCRdb, only in-frame clones are kept and a portion is missing. The repertoire holds approximately 330,000 clones, approximately 9.9% seen once, with over 0.015% in the top ten. This clone was counted a few times. The same CDR3 also results from other DNA sequences found in this sample. The CDR3 is 15 residues long. CDR1 is SGDLS, CDR2 YYNGEE, per germline. V dropped 0 bases and J dropped 7; count of bases not matched to a gene: 2.

This chain joins TRBV9 and TRBJ2-1; TRBD2 agrees at 12 bases. The TCR was taken from a young woman in good health. Sequenced material: naive CD4+ T cells from blood. The CDR3 loop is CASSVATSGRNEQFF. DNA of the CDR3: TGTGCCAGCAGCGTAGCAACTAGCGGGAGGAATGAGCAGTTCTTC.